Listed here are 15 T cell receptor beta chains from one sample, sequenced in a study of molecular identifiers for immune sequencing clone quantification. TCRdb reprocessed the PCR reads with MiXCR, giving one entry per CDR3 protein. The sample consists of over 300,000 distinct CDR3 sequences, roughly 23% of them appearing once. Material for sequencing was naive CD8+ T cells from blood, with Jurkat cell RNA spiked in. Subset: FACS-sorted CD8+CD4-CCR7+CD45RA+ naive T cells. These TCRs come from a human donor in good health. Some libraries in this study had Jurkat cell RNA spiked in.

With regard to this clonotype: A single base separates this from a much larger clone, so it may be a read error. This chain uses TRBV7-9 with TRBJ1-5, with 7 bases that match TRBD1. The CDR3 runs 16 residues. Germline V gene sequence: CDR1 SEHNR, CDR2 FQNEAQ (reference sequence). V shed 1 base, J shed 7 bases, and the junction held 10 bases outside the gene matches. CDR3 sequence (DNA): TGTGCCAGCAGCTTAGTATTGACAGGGAATGAACAGCCCCAGCATTTT. Protein: CASSLVLTGNEQPQHF.

This clonotype was counted at least ten times. This chain links TRBV2 with TRBJ2-4; 7 bases map to TRBD2. Germline trimming cut 6 bases from V and 0 bases from J; bases unmatched to any gene: 5. The CDR3 is made up of 15 amino acids. Per the germline V gene, CDR1 is SNHLY and CDR2 is FYNNEI. In DNA, the CDR3 is TGTGCCAGCAGAATAGCGGGCCTAGCCAAAAACATTCAGTACTTC. Translated, it gives CASRIAGLAKNIQYF.

This clonotype was detected a few times. At one end the junction does not follow the germline gene, possibly because of a read error. The genes are TRBV19 and TRBJ2-1; the match to TRBD2 covers 8 bases. Germline V gene sequence: CDR1 LNHDA, CDR2 SQIVND (reference sequence). CDR3 length equals 15 residues. The CDR3 sequence is CAGSPGTRSYNEQFF. Written as DNA, the CDR3 is TGTGCCGGTAGTCCCGGGACTAGGTCCTACAATGAGCAGTTCTTC.

This clonotype was recorded many times. The chain links TRBV2 to TRBJ2-7; TRBD2 matches at 9 bases. CDR3 length equals 16 residues. Germline V gene sequence: CDR1 SNHLY, CDR2 FYNNEI. The ends lost 4 bases at V and 6 bases at J; junction bases unmatched: 13. CDR3 in amino acids: CASSALLPGLAPEQYF. Written as DNA, the CDR3 is TGTGCCAGCAGTGCCCTCCTCCCGGGACTAGCACCCGAGCAGTACTTC.

The V and J genes are TRBV30 and TRBJ2-7; D might be TRBD2 (7 bases). Germline CDR1 GTSNPN, CDR2 SVGIG (reference sequence). Trimming shortened V by 5 bases and J by 10 bases, and 27 bases separated the two germline ends. The CDR3 extends over 15 amino acids. The CDR3 DNA sequence: TGTGCCTGGCAGCTGGGGGGGCCCAGCTCCTATGAACAGTACTTC. Its protein product is CAWQLGGPSSYEQYF.

V and J are TRBV19 and TRBJ2-6; TRBD1 might be the D (6 bases). This CDR3 has 18 amino acids. Trimming removed 1 base from V and 0 bases from J, with 13 bases in between. Germline V CDR1 and CDR2: LNHDA, SQIVND (reference sequence). The DNA of the CDR3 is TGTGCCAGTAGTATAGGACAGGAGCCTTTCTCTGGGGCCAACGTCCTGACTTTC. It translates to CASSIGQEPFSGANVLTF.

This clonotype appeared a few times. The chain couples TRBV29-1 to TRBJ1-2, with 9 bases identical to TRBD1. Germline trimming cut 1 base from V and 4 bases from J; bases unmatched to any gene: 4. The CDR3 has 14 residues. Germline V gives CDR1 SQVTM, CDR2 ANQGSEA. CDR3 in DNA: TGCAGCGTTGAAGGGGGACAGGGCCCCTATGGCTACACCTTC. It specifies CSVEGGQGPYGYTF.

This rearrangement joins TRBV7-2 to TRBJ2-7; D is perhaps TRBD2 (5 bases). Germline V gives CDR1 SGHTA, CDR2 FQGNSA. V dropped 4 bases and J dropped 0 bases, with 16 bases sitting between them. The CDR3 has 16 amino acids. CDR3 loop: CASSSPEVENSYEQYF. Written as DNA, the CDR3 is TGTGCCAGCAGCTCGCCGGAGGTAGAAAACTCCTACGAGCAGTACTTC.

This clonotype has just a few counts. The chain joins TRBV28 to TRBJ2-5; the D gene is possibly TRBD1 (5 bases). CDR1 and CDR2 from the germline V gene are MDHEN and SYDVKM. The germline V and J ends were trimmed by 5 bases and 13 bases, with 17 bases remaining between them. CDR3 length: 12 residues. The CDR3 sequence is CASSPLNRIWYF. The CDR3, as DNA: TGTGCCAGCAGTCCACTTAACAGGATATGGTACTTC.

V and J are TRBV6-2 or TRBV6-3 and TRBJ2-3; D may be TRBD1 (6 bases). Germline V gives CDR1 MNHEY, CDR2 SVGEGT. This CDR3 is 15 amino acids long. V lost 2 bases and J 6 bases, leaving 15 bases between the germline ends. CDR3 sequence (DNA): TGTGCCAGCAGTTACATTGGGGGCTGGGCGGATACGCAGTATTTT. Translation gives CASSYIGGWADTQYF.

A word on this clonotype: A clone one base away is much larger, so this may be a read error. This chain joins TRBV5-1 and TRBJ2-3, with 14 nucleotides matching TRBD2. Losses at the gene ends were 4 bases for V and 10 bases for J; bases not matched to a gene: 11. The CDR3 totals 16 residues. The germline V gene has CDR1 SGHRS and CDR2 YFSETQ. The CDR3 DNA follows: TGCGCCAGCAGCACGGGACTAGCGGGAGTGGGGGTGGCGCAGTATTTT. Translation: CASSTGLAGVGVAQYF.

This clonotype was seen more than once but under ten times. This rearrangement joins TRBV28 to TRBJ2-1; TRBD2 matches at 9 bases. Losses at the gene ends were 8 bases for V and 9 bases for J; bases not matched to a gene: 11. In germline, CDR1 is MDHEN, CDR2 SYDVKM. The CDR3 sequence is 14 residues long. The CDR3 loop is CASLTREGRSEQFF. CDR3 bases: TGTGCCAGCCTGACGCGGGAGGGCCGTAGTGAGCAGTTCTTC.

The rearrangement joins TRBV7-9 to TRBJ1-1; maybe TRBD1 (6 bases). The CDR3 is 15 residues long. CDR1 is SEHNR and CDR2 is FQNEAQ in the germline V gene (reference sequence). Trimming stripped 5 bases from V and 1 base from J, with 14 bases between. In nucleotides, the CDR3 is TGTGCCAGCAGCCCAATGGGGGGGCCGAACACTGAAGCTTTCTTT. Protein: CASSPMGGPNTEAFF.

This rearrangement joins TRBV20-1 to TRBJ2-2, with 10 nucleotides matching TRBD2. V gave up 0 bases and J gave up 5 bases; unmatched junction bases: 6. Germline loops: CDR1 DFQATT, CDR2 SNEGSKA (reference sequence). This CDR3 region has 16 residues. This CDR3 is CSARDWASGSTGELFF. The CDR3 DNA sequence: TGCAGTGCTAGAGATTGGGCTAGCGGGAGTACCGGGGAGCTGTTTTTT.

This clonotype was observed many times. The gene calls are TRBV20-1 and TRBJ2-7; D remains unclear. The ends were cut back, 1 base at V and 1 base at J, with 5 bases in the middle. Germline CDR1 DFQATT, CDR2 SNEGSKA (reference sequence). CDR3 length: 12 residues. The CDR3 nucleotides read TGCAGTGCTAGAGGAGTTTCCTACGAGCAGTACTTC. Translation: CSARGVSYEQYF.